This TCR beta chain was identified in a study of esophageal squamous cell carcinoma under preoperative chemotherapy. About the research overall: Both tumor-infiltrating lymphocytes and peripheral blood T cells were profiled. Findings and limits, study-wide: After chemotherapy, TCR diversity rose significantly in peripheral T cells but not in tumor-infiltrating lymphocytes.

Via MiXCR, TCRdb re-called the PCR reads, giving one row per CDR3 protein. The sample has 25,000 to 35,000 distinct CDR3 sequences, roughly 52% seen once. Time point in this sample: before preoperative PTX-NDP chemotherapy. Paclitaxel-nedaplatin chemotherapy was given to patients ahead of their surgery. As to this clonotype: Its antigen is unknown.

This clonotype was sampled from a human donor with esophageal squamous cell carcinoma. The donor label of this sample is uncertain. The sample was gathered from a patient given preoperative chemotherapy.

The CDR3 DNA is TGTGCCAGCAGTCCCCCCGGTTCTACCGGGGAGCTGTTTTTT. Translation gives CASSPPGSTGELFF. The chain carries TRBV28 and TRBJ2-2; D not certain. The germline CDR1 and CDR2 sequences are MDHEN and SYDVKM. V was trimmed by 5 bases and J by 5 bases, leaving 12 bases between them. The CDR3 is 14 amino acids. The complete variable domain, with remaining parts taken from reference TRBV28 and TRBJ2-2, reads DVKVTQSSRYLVKRTGEKVFLECVQDMDHENMFWYRQDPGLGLRLIYFSYDVKMKEKGDIPEGYSVSREKKERFSLILESASTNQTSMYLCASSPPGSTGELFFGEGSRLTVL.